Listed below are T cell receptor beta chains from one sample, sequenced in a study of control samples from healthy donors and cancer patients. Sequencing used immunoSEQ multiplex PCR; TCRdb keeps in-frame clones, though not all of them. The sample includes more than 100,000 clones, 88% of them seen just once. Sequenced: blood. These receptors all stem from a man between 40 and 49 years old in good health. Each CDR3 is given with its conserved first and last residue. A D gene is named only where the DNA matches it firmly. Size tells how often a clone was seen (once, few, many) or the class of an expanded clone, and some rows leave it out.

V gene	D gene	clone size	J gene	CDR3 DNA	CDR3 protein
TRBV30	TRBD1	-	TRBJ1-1	TGTGCCTGGAGTGTACTGGACAGGACTGAAGCTTTCTTT	CAWSVLDRTEAFF
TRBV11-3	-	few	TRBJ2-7	TGTGCCAGCAGCTTAGGGAAATGGGGGGCGCGGGTTGAGTACGAGCAGTACTTC	CASSLGKWGARVEYEQYF
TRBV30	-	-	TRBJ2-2	TGTGCCTGGAGTGAGAACACCGGGGAGCTGTTTTTT	CAWSENTGELFF
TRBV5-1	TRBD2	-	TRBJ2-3	TGCGCCAGCAGCCCGGGACTAGGGGGCACAGATACGCAGTATTTT	CASSPGLGGTDTQYF
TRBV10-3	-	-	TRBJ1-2	TGTGCCATCACTCCGGACTTAACAGGCTACACCTTC	CAITPDLTGYTF
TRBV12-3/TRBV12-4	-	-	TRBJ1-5	TGTGCCAGCAGTTTAGGACGGGATCAGCCCCAGCATTTT	CASSLGRDQPQHF
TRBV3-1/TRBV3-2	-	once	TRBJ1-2	TGTGCCAGCAGCCAAGCCCCAACAGCTTCTCGCTATGGCTACACCTTC	CASSQAPTASRYGYTF
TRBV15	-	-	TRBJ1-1	TGTGCCACCGAGGCAGGACTGAACACTGAAGCTTTCTTT	CATEAGLNTEAFF
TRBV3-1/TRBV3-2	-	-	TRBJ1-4	TGTGCCAGCAGCCAAGTGGGCAGGGCAGGTGAAAAACTGTTTTTT	CASSQVGRAGEKLFF
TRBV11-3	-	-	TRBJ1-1	TGTGCCAGCAGCTCGGGGACGGCGAACACTGAAGCTTTCTTT	CASSSGTANTEAFF
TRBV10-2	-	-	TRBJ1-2	TGCGCCAGCAGCGCGACAGACCTCGAAGGCTACACCTTC	CASSATDLEGYTF
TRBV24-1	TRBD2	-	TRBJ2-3	TGTGCCACCAGGGCTAGCGGGGGCACAGATACGCAGTATTTT	CATRASGGTDTQYF
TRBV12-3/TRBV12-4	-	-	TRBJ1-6	TGTGCCAGCAGTGTGGAGGTTAATTCACCCCTCCACTTT	CASSVEVNSPLHF
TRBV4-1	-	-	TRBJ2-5	TGCGCCAGCAGCCATCAATCGGGAACACAAGAGACCCAGTACTTC	CASSHQSGTQETQYF
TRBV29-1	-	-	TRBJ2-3	TGCAGCGACAAAACAGGGGATACGCAGTATTTT	CSDKTGDTQYF
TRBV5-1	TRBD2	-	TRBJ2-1	TGCGCCAGCCGAAGCCCGCTAGCGGGGTCCAACAATGAGCAGTTCTTC	CASRSPLAGSNNEQFF
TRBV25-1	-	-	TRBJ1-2	TGTGCCAGCAGTGCCCAACAGACAGGCTATGGCTACACCTTC	CASSAQQTGYGYTF
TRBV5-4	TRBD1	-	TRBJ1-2	TGTGCCAGCAGCTTTGGGACAGCTAACTATGGCTACACCTTC	CASSFGTANYGYTF
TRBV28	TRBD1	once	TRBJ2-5	TGTGCCAGCAGTCCGCCCGGGACAGGGGGAAAGACCCAGTACTTC	CASSPPGTGGKTQYF
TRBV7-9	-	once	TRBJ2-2	TGTGCCAGCAGCTTATTAGGTTTAACGAACACCGGGGAGCTGTTTTTT	CASSLLGLTNTGELFF
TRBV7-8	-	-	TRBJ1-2	TGTGCCAGCAGCCCCCCTGAGGGGTTCGACTATGGCTACACCTTC	CASSPPEGFDYGYTF
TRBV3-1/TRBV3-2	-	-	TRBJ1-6	TGTGCCAGCAGCCACACCGGGCTCCCACTTAATTCACCCCTCCACTTT	CASSHTGLPLNSPLHF
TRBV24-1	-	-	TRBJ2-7	TGTGCCACCAGTGACCCCAGGGGTGGTACTAGCGAGCAGTACTTC	CATSDPRGGTSEQYF
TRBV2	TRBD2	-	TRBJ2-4	TGTGCCAGCAGTGAAGACGGGGGGGCCGTCGCCAAAAACATTCAGTACTTC	CASSEDGGAVAKNIQYF
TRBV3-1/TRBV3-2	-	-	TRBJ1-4	TGTGCCAGCAGCCCTCCGGGCCGAGAAAAACTGTTTTTT	CASSPPGREKLFF
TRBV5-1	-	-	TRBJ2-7	TGCGCCAGCAGCCAGGGCCCCGGGGGCAACGAGCAGTACTTC	CASSQGPGGNEQYF
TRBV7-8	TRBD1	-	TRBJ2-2	TGTGCCAGCAGTAACAGGGGTTTGAACGCCGGGGAGCTGTTTTTT	CASSNRGLNAGELFF
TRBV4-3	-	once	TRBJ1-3	TGCGCCAGCAGCCGCTCCGGGACCTACTCTGGAAACACCATATATTTT	CASSRSGTYSGNTIYF